This T cell receptor (beta chain) was captured by sequencing in a study of control samples from healthy donors and cancer patients. Sequenced by immunoSEQ multiplex PCR; TCRdb stores in-frame clones only, minus some. The sample carries about 130,000 clones, roughly 94% recorded once. Germline loops: CDR1 LNHDA, CDR2 SQIVND (reference sequence). The CDR3 runs 15 residues. The V end lost 3 bases, the J end lost 3 bases, and 14 bases lay between the germline ends. This clonotype originated in a man in his sixties with colorectal cancer. This rearrangement joins TRBV19 to TRBJ1-2, with unresolved D. The specimen sequenced was PBMCs. CDR3 nucleotide sequence: TGTGCCAGTAGTATCGGGCGGGGAACTCACTATGGCTACACCTTC. Translated, it gives CASSIGRGTHYGYTF.